A single sample gave rise to the 18 T cell receptor beta chains below, sequenced in a study of OX40 agonist ivuxolimab in advanced cancers. Sequencing was performed with immunoSEQ multiplex PCR; in TCRdb, only in-frame clones are kept and a portion is missing. The data show approximately 74,000 clones, with approximately 90% seen just once and approximately 0.25% held by the top ten. Sequenced material: CD4+ or CD8+ T cells sorted from blood, taken in a trial of the OX40 agonist ivuxolimab. The origin of the receptors is an adult with an advanced solid tumor such as melanoma, head and neck, liver or kidney cancer.

The chain is built from TRBV7-9 and TRBJ2-7, with TRBD1 matching 10 bases. This CDR3 has 16 residues. The V gene's germline CDR1 is SEHNR and CDR2 FQNEAQ (reference sequence). V trimming: 5 bases; J trimming: 5 bases; junction bases outside the gene matches: 12. Here the CDR3 DNA reads TGTGCCAGCAGCCCATGGGGGGGGACAGGGGTCCACGAGCAGTACTTC. The encoded protein is CASSPWGGTGVHEQYF.

This clone came up a few times. The V gene is TRBV7-9, the J gene TRBJ1-1; D possibly corresponds to TRBD1 (5 bases). V was cut by 1 base and J by 4 bases, with 10 bases left in between. CDR3 length: 14 amino acids. The germline gives CDR1 SEHNR, CDR2 FQNEAQ (reference sequence). The CDR3 nucleotides read TGTGCCAGCAGCTTAGTCGAGGGGAGCACTGAAGCTTTCTTT. Its translation is CASSLVEGSTEAFF.

This clone was observed a single time. The CDR3 DNA reads as TGTGCCAGCAGAGACGACAGGGGAAGCTCCTACGAGCAGTACTTC. It encodes CASRDDRGSSYEQYF. The chain couples TRBV6-5 to TRBJ2-7, with TRBD1 identical over 8 bases. Germline V gene lookup returns CDR1 MNHEY and CDR2 SVGAGI. The CDR3 runs 15 residues. With 6 bases clipped from V and 0 bases from J, the junction kept 7 bases outside the gene matches.

J is TRBJ1-1 and V is TRBV2, with 7 bases that match TRBD1. The germline V gene has CDR1 SNHLY and CDR2 FYNNEI. V was clipped by 3 bases and J by 4 bases; unmatched bases: 14. The CDR3 covers 17 residues. CDR3 sequence (DNA): TGTGCCAGCAGTGATAGACCCTATGGGACAGCTCCCACTGAAGCTTTCTTT. It yields the protein CASSDRPYGTAPTEAFF.

Only a few counts were recorded for this clone. This chain links TRBV7-9 with TRBJ1-1; 7 bases fit TRBD1. CDR1 and CDR2 (germline): SEHNR, FQNEAQ (reference sequence). The V gene end was trimmed by 6 bases and the J gene end by 1 base; junction bases not matched to a gene: 5. The CDR3 totals 14 residues. The CDR3 reads CASRDQGGNTEAFF. The CDR3 DNA follows: TGTGCCAGCAGGGATCAGGGGGGGAACACTGAAGCTTTCTTT.

The chain links TRBV27 to TRBJ1-1, with D perhaps matching TRBD1 (5 bases). This CDR3 comprises 14 residues. Germline values: CDR1 MNHEY, CDR2 SMNVEV (reference sequence). Trimming took off 5 bases at V and 0 bases at J, with 10 bases between the two ends. The CDR3 here is CASSTRQMNTEAFF. The CDR3 DNA reads as TGTGCCAGCAGTACTCGACAGATGAACACTGAAGCTTTCTTT.

V usage is TRBV28 and J usage is TRBJ2-1; possibly TRBD1 for D (5 bases). Germline V lookup: CDR1 MDHEN, CDR2 SYDVKM. V gave up 7 bases and J gave up 4 bases, with 17 bases separating them. The CDR3 runs 15 residues. The CDR3 nucleotides are TGTGCCAGCACCCCTGGGGCAGAGAAATACAATGAGCAGTTCTTC. Its translation is CASTPGAEKYNEQFF.

The CDR3 protein is CSAQGVGMNTEAFF. The CDR3 nucleotides are TGCAGCGCCCAGGGGGTGGGGATGAACACTGAAGCTTTCTTT. This sequence joins TRBV29-1 and TRBJ1-1, with 7 bases fitting TRBD1. The CDR3 has 14 amino acids. Germline assignment: CDR1 SQVTM and CDR2 ANQGSEA. Germline trimming cut 7 bases from V and 0 bases from J; bases unmatched to any gene: 8.

V is TRBV20-1 and J is TRBJ2-5; TRBD2 matches 8 bases. Trimming took 5 bases from V and 4 from J; bases not matched to a gene: 0. CDR3 size: 11 residues. CDR1 DFQATT and CDR2 SNEGSKA come from the germline V gene (reference sequence). CDR3 protein: CSAGLAETQYF. In DNA form, the CDR3 reads TGCAGTGCTGGACTAGCAGAGACCCAGTACTTC.

The V and J genes are TRBV6-1 and TRBJ2-1; D might be TRBD1 (5 bases). This CDR3 is 13 amino acids long. Trimming took 4 bases from V and 6 from J, leaving 10 bases between them. The germline V gene has CDR1 MNHNS and CDR2 SASEGT. The CDR3 loop is CASSATGVNEQFF. CDR3 sequence (DNA): TGTGCCAGCAGTGCCACAGGAGTCAATGAGCAGTTCTTC.

The chain uses TRBV5-5 and TRBJ1-5; 7 bases align to TRBD1. CDR3 length: 14 amino acids. The germline V gene has CDR1 SGHKS and CDR2 YYEKEE (reference sequence). V shed 2 bases, J shed 4 bases, and the junction held 3 bases outside the gene matches. Here the CDR3 DNA reads TGTGCCAGCAGCTTCGGGACAGAAAATCAGCCCCAGCATTTT. Translation gives CASSFGTENQPQHF.

The V gene is TRBV29-1, the J gene TRBJ2-7; D might be TRBD1 (5 bases). V was clipped by 7 bases and J by 3 bases, with 13 bases between them. Germline lookup yields CDR1 SQVTM and CDR2 ANQGSEA. The CDR3 spans 12 residues. The CDR3 loop reads CSAQDSFYEQYF. For the CDR3, the DNA is TGCAGCGCTCAAGACAGCTTCTACGAGCAGTACTTC.

The genes are TRBV29-1 and TRBJ2-1, with 10 bases aligning to TRBD2. This CDR3 has 12 residues. Germline V gene sequence: CDR1 SQVTM, CDR2 ANQGSEA. Germline trimming cut 0 bases from V and 15 bases from J; bases unmatched to any gene: 5. The CDR3 here is CSVEDQASGGFF. The CDR3, as DNA: TGCAGCGTTGAAGATCAGGCTAGCGGGGGGTTCTTC.

This rearrangement joins TRBV10-3 to TRBJ1-5; D uncertain. This CDR3 has 13 residues. The V gene lost 0 bases and the J gene lost 6 bases, with 6 bases spanning the gap. Germline-derived CDR1 and CDR2 are ENHRY and SYGVKD. The CDR3 reads CAISESPGQPQHF. The CDR3 region has the DNA TGTGCCATCAGTGAGTCACCTGGTCAGCCCCAGCATTTT.

This chain links TRBV28 with TRBJ1-5, with D possibly TRBD1 on 5 matching bases. With 5 bases removed from V and 4 bases from J, the gap between germline ends came to 6 bases. Germline V lookup: CDR1 MDHEN, CDR2 SYDVKM. This CDR3 contains 12 residues. In nucleotides, the CDR3 is TGTGCCAGCAGTCGGGGGAATCAGCCCCAGCATTTT. Its protein product is CASSRGNQPQHF.

The sample holds one count of this clone. The chain has TRBV6-6 and TRBJ1-1; no firm D call. Germline lookup yields CDR1 MNHNY and CDR2 SVGAGI (reference sequence). This CDR3 has 13 residues. V dropped 6 bases and J dropped 0 bases, with 8 bases sitting between them. The CDR3 nucleotides read TGTGCCAGCAGCCGCCCTCTGAACACTGAAGCTTTCTTT. Translating it yields CASSRPLNTEAFF.

The chain links TRBV11-2 to TRBJ2-1; TRBD2 matches at 8 bases. This CDR3 spans 18 amino acids. The germline V gene encodes CDR1 SGHAT and CDR2 FQNNGV. The V gene end was trimmed by 4 bases and the J gene end by 4 bases; junction bases not matched to a gene: 15. The CDR3 loop is CASSSATGGRSDYNEQFF. As DNA, the CDR3 is TGTGCCAGCAGCTCAGCGACGGGCGGGAGGAGCGATTACAATGAGCAGTTCTTC.

The gene calls are TRBV7-2 and TRBJ1-5; no clear D gene. Trimming took 6 bases from V and 3 from J, leaving 6 bases between them. The CDR3 sequence is 12 residues long. From germline, CDR1 is SGHTA and CDR2 FQGNSA. The CDR3: CASSEYNQPQHF. The CDR3 bases are TGTGCCAGCAGTGAGTACAATCAGCCCCAGCATTTT.